The TCR beta chain described here comes from a study of spatial heterogeneity in lung cancer. Study findings and constraints: Relative to follow-up, resection was when ubiquitous expanded tumor TCRs appeared more in blood.

On each TCR cDNA molecule, a unique molecular identifier was present. A single record per CDR3 protein comes from TCRdb applying MiXCR to the 5' RACE reads. The sample has approximately 40,000 distinct CDR3 sequences; about 5.2% are singletons. Indicated time point: sample taken at primary tumor resection. Just over 70 TRACERx patients with early, untreated non-small cell lung cancer donated samples. Material for sequencing was whole RNA from tumor, nontumor lung or frozen PBMC, left unsorted. CDR3 size: 14 residues. From germline, CDR1 is DFQATT and CDR2 SNEGSKA (reference sequence). The V gene lost 0 bases and the J gene lost 7 bases, with 15 bases spanning the gap. There are many counts of this clonotype. Its antigen is unknown.

This clonotype was obtained from a female donor with early-stage non-small cell lung cancer. V is TRBV20-1 and J is TRBJ1-2; D perhaps matches TRBD1 (6 bases). This specimen consisted of PBMCs, obtained at surgery. The CDR3 loop reads CSAREPRRGGGYTF. As DNA, the CDR3 is TGCAGTGCTAGAGAACCCCGCAGGGGAGGTGGCTACACCTTC.